The 3 T cell receptor beta chains in this list originate from one sample, sequenced in a study of T cell responses to AZD1222 COVID-19 vaccine (dated by TCRdb to 2020 to 2023). Explained via the paper, the time point label denotes: about 28 days (+/-7) after the second vaccine dose. Library preparation was by the immunoSEQ multiplex PCR assay. Not all clones reach the TCRdb copy of this immuneACCESS table, which keeps in-frame sequences only. Checked studies attribute under half of the gap to unresolved V genes and leave the rest unexplained. This sample comprises roughly 120,000 clones, more than 70% of them detected only once. The ten most abundant clones make up 3.5% of the sample. The material was peripheral blood, obtained 28 days after the second AZD1222 dose. These receptors originate from an adult who received the AZD1222 COVID-19 vaccine.

This clone was picked up one time. The gene calls are TRBV21-1 and TRBJ1-5. TRBV21-1 is an annotated pseudogene. The CDR3 covers 17 residues. The CDR3 nucleotides read TGTGCCAGCAGTATCAACCCCTTCGGAATTAGCAATCAGCCCCAGCATTTT. Amino acid sequence: CASSINPFGISNQPQHF.

The V and J genes are TRBV11-3 and TRBJ2-7; possibly TRBD1 for D (5 bases). This CDR3 has 14 residues. Germline V gives CDR1 SGHNT, CDR2 YENEEA. Between the trimmed V and J ends, which lost 5 bases and 5 bases, there was a span of 16 bases. The CDR3 sequence is CASSPLAGSDEQYF. The CDR3 DNA sequence: TGTGCCAGCAGCCCGCTGGCAGGGTCGGACGAGCAGTACTTC.

The chain employs TRBV14 and TRBJ1-2; D might be TRBD1 (5 bases). CDR1 and CDR2 from the germline V gene are SGHDN and FVKESK. The CDR3 runs to 13 residues. With 6 bases removed from V and 5 bases from J, the gap between germline ends came to 13 bases. The CDR3: CASSPLEGYGYTF. The CDR3 DNA sequence: TGTGCCAGCAGTCCCCTTGAGGGGTATGGCTACACCTTC.